This T cell receptor (beta chain) was retrieved from a study of identifying expanded T cells in peripheral blood. Germline V lookup: CDR1 SGHNT, CDR2 YYREEE (reference sequence). The CDR3 sequence is 15 residues long. V lost 4 bases and J 0 bases, leaving 10 bases between the germline ends. This clone was seen just once. Using immunoSEQ multiplex PCR, the repertoire was profiled, and TCRdb retains in-frame clones only, with some absent. The sample holds under 110,000 clones, about 83% seen once. No infections or other immune events were documented during collection. The TCR comes from a person between 18 and 75 years old in good health. V and J are TRBV5-4 and TRBJ1-4; the D is unclear. Sequenced material: blood. CDR3 sequence (DNA): TGTGCCAGCAGCCAGCTAGATGCAACTAATGAAAAACTGTTTTTT. Protein sequence: CASSQLDATNEKLFF. The whole variable domain, filled in from reference TRBV5-4 and TRBJ1-4, reads ETGVTQSPTHLIKTRGQQVTLRCSSQSGHNTVSWYQQALGQGPQFIFQYYREEENGRGNFPPRFSGLQFPNYSSELNVNALELDDSALYLCASSQLDATNEKLFFGSGTQLSVL.